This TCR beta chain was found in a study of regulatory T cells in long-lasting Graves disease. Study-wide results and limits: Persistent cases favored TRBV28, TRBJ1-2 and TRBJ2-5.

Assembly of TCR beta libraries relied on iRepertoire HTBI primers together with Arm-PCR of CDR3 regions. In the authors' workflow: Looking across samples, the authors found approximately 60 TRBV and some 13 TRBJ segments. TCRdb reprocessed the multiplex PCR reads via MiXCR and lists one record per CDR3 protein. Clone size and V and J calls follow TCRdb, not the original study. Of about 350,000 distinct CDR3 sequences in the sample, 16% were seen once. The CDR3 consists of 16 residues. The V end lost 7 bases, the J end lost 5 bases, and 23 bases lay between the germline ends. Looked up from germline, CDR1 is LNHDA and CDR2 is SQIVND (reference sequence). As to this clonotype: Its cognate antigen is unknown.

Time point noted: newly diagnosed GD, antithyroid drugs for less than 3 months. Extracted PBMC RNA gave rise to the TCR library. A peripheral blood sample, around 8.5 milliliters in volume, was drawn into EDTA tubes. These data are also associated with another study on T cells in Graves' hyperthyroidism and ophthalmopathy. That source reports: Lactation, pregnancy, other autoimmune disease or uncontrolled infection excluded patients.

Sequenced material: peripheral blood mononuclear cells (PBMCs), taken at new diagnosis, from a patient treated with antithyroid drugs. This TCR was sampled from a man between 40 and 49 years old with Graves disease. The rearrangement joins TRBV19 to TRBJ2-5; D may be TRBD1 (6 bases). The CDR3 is CASKPKGGRDGETQYF. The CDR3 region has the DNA TGTGCCAGTAAACCCAAAGGGGGAAGGGATGGGGAGACCCAGTACTTC. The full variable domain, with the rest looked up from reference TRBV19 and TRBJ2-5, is DGGITQSPKYLFRKEGQNVTLSCEQNLNHDAMYWYRQDPGQGLRLIYYSQIVNDFQKGDIAEGYSVSREKKESFPLTVTSAQKNPTAFYLCASKPKGGRDGETQYFGPGTRLLVL.